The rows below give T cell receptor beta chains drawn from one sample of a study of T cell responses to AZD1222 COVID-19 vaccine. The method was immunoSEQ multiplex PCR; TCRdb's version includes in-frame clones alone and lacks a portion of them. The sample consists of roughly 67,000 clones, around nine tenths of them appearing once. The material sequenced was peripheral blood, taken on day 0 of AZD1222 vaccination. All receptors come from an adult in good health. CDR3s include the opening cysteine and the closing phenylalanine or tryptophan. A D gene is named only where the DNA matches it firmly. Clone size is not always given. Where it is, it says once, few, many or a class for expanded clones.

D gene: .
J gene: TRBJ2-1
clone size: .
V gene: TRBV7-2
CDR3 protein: CASSLRRLGNEQFF
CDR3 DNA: TGTGCCAGCAGCTTAAGGAGACTAGGGAATGAGCAGTTCTTC

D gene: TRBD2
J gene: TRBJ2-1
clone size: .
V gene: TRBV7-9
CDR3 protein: CASSPTGLAGVSEQFF
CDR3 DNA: TGTGCCAGCAGCCCGACAGGGCTAGCGGGAGTTTCTGAGCAGTTCTTC

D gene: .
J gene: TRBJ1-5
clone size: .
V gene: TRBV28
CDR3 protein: CASSEAGNQPQHF
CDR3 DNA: TGTGCCAGCAGTGAGGCGGGCAATCAGCCCCAGCATTTT

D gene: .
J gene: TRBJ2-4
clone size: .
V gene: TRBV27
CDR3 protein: CASSPGVPKNIQYF
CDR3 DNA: TGTGCCAGCAGCCCAGGGGTTCCCAAAAACATTCAGTACTTC

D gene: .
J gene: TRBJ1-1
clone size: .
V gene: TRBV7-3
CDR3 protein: CASSLYGGANTEAFF
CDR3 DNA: TGTGCCAGCAGCTTATACGGGGGTGCGAACACTGAAGCTTTCTTT

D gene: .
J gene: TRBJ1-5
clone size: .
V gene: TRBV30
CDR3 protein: CAWSVGWGAQPQHF
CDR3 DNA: TGTGCCTGGAGTGTTGGGTGGGGGGCTCAGCCCCAGCATTTT

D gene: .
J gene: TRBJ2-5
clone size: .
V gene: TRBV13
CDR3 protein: CASSSRLGWDQETQYF
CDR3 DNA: TGTGCCAGCAGCTCCAGACTAGGGTGGGACCAAGAGACCCAGTACTTC

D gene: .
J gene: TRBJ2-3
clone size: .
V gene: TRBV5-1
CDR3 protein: CASFKGHTTDTQYF
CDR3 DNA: TGCGCCAGTTTCAAAGGGCACACAACAGATACGCAGTATTTT

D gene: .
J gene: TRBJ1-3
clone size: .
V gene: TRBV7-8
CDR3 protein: CASSPRRAIGNTIYF
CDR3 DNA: TGTGCCAGCAGCCCCCGGAGGGCTATCGGCAACACCATATATTTT

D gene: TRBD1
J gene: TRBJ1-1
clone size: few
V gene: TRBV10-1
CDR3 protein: CASSDGTGSREAFF
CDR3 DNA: TGCGCCAGCAGTGACGGGACAGGGAGTAGAGAAGCTTTCTTT

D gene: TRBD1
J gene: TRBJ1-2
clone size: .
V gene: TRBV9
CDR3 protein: CASSVATGGDYGYTF
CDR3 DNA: TGTGCCAGCAGCGTAGCTACAGGGGGGGACTATGGCTACACCTTC

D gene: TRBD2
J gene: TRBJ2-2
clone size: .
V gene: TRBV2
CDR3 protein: CASSVRREGTGELFF
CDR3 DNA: TGTGCCAGCAGCGTCAGACGGGAGGGGACCGGGGAGCTGTTTTTT

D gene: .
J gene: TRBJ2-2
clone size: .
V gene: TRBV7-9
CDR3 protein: CASSHGQPTGELFF
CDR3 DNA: TGTGCCAGCAGCCACGGACAGCCCACCGGGGAGCTGTTTTTT

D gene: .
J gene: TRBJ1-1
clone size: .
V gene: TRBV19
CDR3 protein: CASSMNPGLNTEAFF
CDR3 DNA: TGTGCCAGTAGTATGAACCCAGGGTTGAACACTGAAGCTTTCTTT

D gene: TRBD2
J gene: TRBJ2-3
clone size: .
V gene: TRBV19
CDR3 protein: CASSPSGSTDTQYF
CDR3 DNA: TGTGCCAGTAGTCCTAGCGGGAGCACAGATACGCAGTATTTT

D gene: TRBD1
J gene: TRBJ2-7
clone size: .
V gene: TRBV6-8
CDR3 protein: CASSYEGSGQGLTGSYEQYF
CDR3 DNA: TGTGCCAGCAGTTACGAAGGTTCGGGACAGGGTTTAACTGGGTCCTACGAGCAGTACTTC

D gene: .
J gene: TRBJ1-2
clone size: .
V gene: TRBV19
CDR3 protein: CASSIGGPYGYTF
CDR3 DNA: TGTGCCAGTAGTATAGGGGGACCATATGGCTACACCTTC

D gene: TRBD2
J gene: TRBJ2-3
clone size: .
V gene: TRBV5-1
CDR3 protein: CASSQATSGSGDTQYF
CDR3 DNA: TGCGCCAGCAGCCAGGCCACTAGCGGGAGTGGAGATACGCAGTATTTT

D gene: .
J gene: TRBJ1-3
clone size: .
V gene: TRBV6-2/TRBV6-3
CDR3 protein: CASRPIEDPSGNTIYF
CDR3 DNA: TGTGCCAGCAGACCTATCGAGGACCCCTCTGGAAACACCATATATTTT

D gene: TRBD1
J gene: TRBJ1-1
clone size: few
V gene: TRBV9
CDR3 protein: CASSITGGSSTEAFF
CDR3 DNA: TGTGCCAGCAGCATCACAGGGGGATCGAGCACTGAAGCTTTCTTT

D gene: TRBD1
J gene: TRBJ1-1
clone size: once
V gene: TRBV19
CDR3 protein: CASSMMRGRTEAFF
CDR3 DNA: TGTGCCAGTAGTATGATGAGGGGGCGGACTGAAGCTTTCTTT

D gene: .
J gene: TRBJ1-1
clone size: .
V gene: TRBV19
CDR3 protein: CASSIDRGRVNTEAFF
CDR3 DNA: TGTGCCAGTAGTATAGATCGGGGCCGGGTGAACACTGAAGCTTTCTTT

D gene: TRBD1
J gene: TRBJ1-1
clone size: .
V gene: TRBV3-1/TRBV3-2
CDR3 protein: CASSLRGAEAFF
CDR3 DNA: TGTGCCAGCAGCCTCAGGGGGGCTGAAGCTTTCTTT

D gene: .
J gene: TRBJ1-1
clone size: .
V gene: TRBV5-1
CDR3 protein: CASSLQWNTEAFF
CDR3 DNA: TGCGCCAGCAGTTTACAGTGGAACACTGAAGCTTTCTTT

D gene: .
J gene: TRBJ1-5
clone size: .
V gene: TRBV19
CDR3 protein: CASTPGARGNQPQHF
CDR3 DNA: TGTGCCAGTACCCCTGGGGCACGGGGGAATCAGCCCCAGCATTTT

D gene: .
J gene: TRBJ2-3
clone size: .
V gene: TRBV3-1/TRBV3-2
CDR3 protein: CASSQIADGDTQYF
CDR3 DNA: TGTGCCAGCAGCCAAATAGCGGACGGAGATACGCAGTATTTT

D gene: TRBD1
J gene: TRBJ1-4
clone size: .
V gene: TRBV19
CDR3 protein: CASRQGGVEKLFF
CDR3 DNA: TGTGCCAGCAGACAGGGAGGCGTTGAAAAACTGTTTTTT

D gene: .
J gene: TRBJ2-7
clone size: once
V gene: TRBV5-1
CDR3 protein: CASSLGPTYEQYF
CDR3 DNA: TGCGCCAGCAGCCTAGGTCCCACCTACGAGCAGTACTTC

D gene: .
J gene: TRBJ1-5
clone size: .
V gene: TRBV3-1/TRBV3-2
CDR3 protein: CASSRGAGQPQHF
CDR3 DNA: TGTGCCAGCAGCCGTGGGGCGGGACAGCCCCAGCATTTT

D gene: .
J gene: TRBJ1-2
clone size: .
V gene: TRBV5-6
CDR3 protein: CASSVDRWGYTF
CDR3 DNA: TGTGCCAGCAGCGTAGACAGATGGGGCTACACCTTC

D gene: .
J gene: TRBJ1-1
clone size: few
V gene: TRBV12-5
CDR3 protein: CASAQYEAFF
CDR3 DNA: TGTGCTAGTGCCCAATATGAAGCTTTCTTT

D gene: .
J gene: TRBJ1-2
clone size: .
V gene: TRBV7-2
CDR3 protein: CASSLEARVGGYTF
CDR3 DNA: TGTGCCAGCAGCTTAGAGGCGCGGGTCGGCGGCTACACCTTC

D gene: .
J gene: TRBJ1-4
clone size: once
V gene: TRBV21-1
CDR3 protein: CASSKVLSCTTPATNEKLFF
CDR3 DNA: TGTGCCAGCAGCAAAGTGTTGTCTTGTACTACCCCTGCAACTAATGAAAAACTGTTTTTT

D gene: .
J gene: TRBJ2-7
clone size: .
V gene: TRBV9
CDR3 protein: CASSHDPARSSYEQYF
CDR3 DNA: TGTGCCAGCAGCCATGACCCCGCCCGGAGCTCCTACGAGCAGTACTTC

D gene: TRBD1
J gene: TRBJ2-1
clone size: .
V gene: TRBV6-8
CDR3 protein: CASRPTAGGDYNEQFF
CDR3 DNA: TGTGCCAGCAGACCTACTGCAGGGGGAGATTACAATGAGCAGTTCTTC

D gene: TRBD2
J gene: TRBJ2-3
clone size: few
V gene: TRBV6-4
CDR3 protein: CASSEIAGGTDTQYF
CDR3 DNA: TGTGCCAGCAGTGAAATAGCGGGAGGCACAGATACGCAGTATTTT

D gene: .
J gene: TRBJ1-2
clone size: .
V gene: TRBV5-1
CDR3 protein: CASSLATTVYGYTF
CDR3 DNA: TGCGCCAGCAGCTTGGCTACGACGGTCTATGGCTACACCTTC

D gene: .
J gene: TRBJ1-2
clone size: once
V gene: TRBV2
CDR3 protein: CASSDRFLGYGYTF
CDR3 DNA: TGTGCCAGCAGTGATAGGTTTTTGGGGTATGGCTACACCTTC

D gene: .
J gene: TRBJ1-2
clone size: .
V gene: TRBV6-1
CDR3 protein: CASSPTGDYGYTF
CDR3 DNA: TGTGCCAGCAGTCCGACAGGCGACTATGGCTACACCTTC

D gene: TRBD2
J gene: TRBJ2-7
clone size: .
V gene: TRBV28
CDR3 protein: CASSSILSGRAKYF
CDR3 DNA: TGTGCCAGCAGTTCCATCTTGAGCGGGAGGGCTAAGTACTTC

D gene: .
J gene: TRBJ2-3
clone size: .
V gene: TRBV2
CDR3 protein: CASSEALATSTDTQYF
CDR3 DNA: TGTGCCAGCAGTGAAGCGTTAGCGACTAGCACAGATACGCAGTATTTT

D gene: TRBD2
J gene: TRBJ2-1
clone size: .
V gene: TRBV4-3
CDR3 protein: CASSHGLAEDNEQFF
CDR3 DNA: TGCGCCAGCAGCCACGGGCTAGCGGAGGACAATGAGCAGTTCTTC

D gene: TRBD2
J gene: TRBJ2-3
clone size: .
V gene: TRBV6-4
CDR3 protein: CASSESSGSDTQYF
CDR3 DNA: TGTGCCAGCAGTGAGTCTAGCGGGAGTGATACGCAGTATTTT

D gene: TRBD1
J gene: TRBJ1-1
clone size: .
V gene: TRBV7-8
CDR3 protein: CASSPVRGRTEAFF
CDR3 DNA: TGTGCCAGCAGCCCGGTCAGGGGGCGGACTGAAGCTTTCTTT

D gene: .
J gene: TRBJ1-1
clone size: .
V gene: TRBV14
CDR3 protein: CASSHPGMNTEAFF
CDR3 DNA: TGTGCCAGCAGCCATCCGGGGATGAACACTGAAGCTTTCTTT

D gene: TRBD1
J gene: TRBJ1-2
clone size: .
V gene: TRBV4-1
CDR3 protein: CASSQRQGYYGYTF
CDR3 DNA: TGCGCCAGCAGCCAACGACAGGGGTACTATGGCTACACCTTC

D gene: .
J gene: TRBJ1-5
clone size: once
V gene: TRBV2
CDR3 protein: CASSEEGTPGQPQHF
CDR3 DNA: TGTGCCAGCAGTGAAGAAGGCACCCCGGGACAGCCCCAGCATTTT

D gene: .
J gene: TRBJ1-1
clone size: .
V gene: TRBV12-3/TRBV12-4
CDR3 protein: CASSTGLRTEAFF
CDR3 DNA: TGTGCCAGCAGCACAGGGTTGAGGACTGAAGCTTTCTTT

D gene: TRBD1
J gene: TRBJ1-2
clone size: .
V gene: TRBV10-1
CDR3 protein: CASSTDRDYGYTF
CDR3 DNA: TGCGCCAGCAGTACAGACAGGGACTATGGCTACACCTTC

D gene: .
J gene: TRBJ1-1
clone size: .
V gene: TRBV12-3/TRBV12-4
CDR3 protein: CASSFRHTQAFF
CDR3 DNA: TGTGCCAGCAGTTTCAGGCACACACAAGCTTTCTTT

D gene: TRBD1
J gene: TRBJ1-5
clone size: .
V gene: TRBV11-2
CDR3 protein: CASSSLTGRLGQPQHF
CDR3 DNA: TGTGCCAGCAGCTCCCTGACAGGGAGGTTGGGTCAGCCCCAGCATTTT

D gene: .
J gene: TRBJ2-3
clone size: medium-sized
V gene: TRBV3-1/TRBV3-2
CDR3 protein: CASSRQDFPDTQYF
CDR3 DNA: TGTGCCAGCAGCCGCCAGGATTTCCCAGATACGCAGTATTTT

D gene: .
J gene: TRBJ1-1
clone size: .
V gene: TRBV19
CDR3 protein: CASKVGSMNTEAFF
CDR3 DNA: TGTGCCAGTAAGGTCGGGTCTATGAACACTGAAGCTTTCTTT

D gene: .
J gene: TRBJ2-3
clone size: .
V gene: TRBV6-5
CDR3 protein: CASRGIGADTQYF
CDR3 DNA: TGTGCCAGCAGAGGGATTGGCGCAGATACGCAGTATTTT

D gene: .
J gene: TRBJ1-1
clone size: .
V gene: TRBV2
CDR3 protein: CASSDVQGNTEAFF
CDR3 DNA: TGTGCCAGCAGTGACGTACAGGGGAACACTGAAGCTTTCTTT

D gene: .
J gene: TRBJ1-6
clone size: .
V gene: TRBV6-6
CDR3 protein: CASSHQGIMSYNSPLHF
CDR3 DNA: TGTGCCAGCAGTCATCAGGGCATTATGTCCTATAATTCACCCCTCCACTTT